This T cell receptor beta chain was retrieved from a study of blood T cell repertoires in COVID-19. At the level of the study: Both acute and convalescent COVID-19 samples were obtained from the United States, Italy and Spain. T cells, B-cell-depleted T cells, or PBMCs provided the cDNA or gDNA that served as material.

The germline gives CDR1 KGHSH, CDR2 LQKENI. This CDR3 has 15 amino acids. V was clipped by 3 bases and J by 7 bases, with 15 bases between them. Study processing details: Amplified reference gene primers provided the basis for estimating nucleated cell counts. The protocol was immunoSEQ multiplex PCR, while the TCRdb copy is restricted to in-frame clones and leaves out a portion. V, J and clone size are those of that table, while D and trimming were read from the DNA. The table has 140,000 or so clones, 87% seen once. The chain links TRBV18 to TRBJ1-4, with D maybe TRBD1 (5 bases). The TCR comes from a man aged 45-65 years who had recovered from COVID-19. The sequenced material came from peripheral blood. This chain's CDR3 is CASSPMGGSAEKLFF. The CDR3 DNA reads TGTGCCAGCTCACCTATGGGGGGATCGGCTGAAAAACTGTTTTTT. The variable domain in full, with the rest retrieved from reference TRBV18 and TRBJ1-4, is NAGVMQNPRHLVRRRGQEARLRCSPMKGHSHVYWYRQLPEEGLKFMVYLQKENIIDESGMPKERFSAEFPKEGPSILRIQQVVRGDSAAYFCASSPMGGSAEKLFFGSGTQLSVL.